The 3 T cell receptor beta chains below come from one sample, sequenced in a study of T cell responses to AZD1222 COVID-19 vaccine. Clones were sequenced by immunoSEQ multiplex PCR, and TCRdb holds only the in-frame ones, with some missing. The top ten hold 3% to 3.5% of the sample, which has approximately 140,000 clones, about nine tenths seen once. Sequencing used peripheral blood, obtained 28 days after the second AZD1222 dose. These receptors all stem from an adult who received the AZD1222 COVID-19 vaccine.

The V and J genes are TRBV6-5 and TRBJ2-7; 8 bases are a match to TRBD1. The V gene end was trimmed by 6 bases and the J gene end by 7 bases; junction bases not matched to a gene: 11. Looked up from germline, CDR1 is MNHEY and CDR2 is SVGAGI. The CDR3 runs 14 residues. CDR3 protein: CASSEDRALGEQYF. The CDR3 DNA reads as TGTGCCAGCAGCGAGGACAGGGCCTTGGGTGAGCAGTACTTC.

The chain has TRBV19 and TRBJ2-1; D is uncertain. Germline CDR1 and CDR2: LNHDA and SQIVND (reference sequence). This CDR3 spans 14 amino acids. With 6 bases removed from V and 1 base from J, the gap between germline ends came to 10 bases. CDR3 amino acids: CASSPIQSYNEQFF. CDR3 sequence (DNA): TGTGCCAGTAGCCCTATCCAGTCCTACAATGAGCAGTTCTTC.

V usage is TRBV9 and J usage is TRBJ2-3; unclear D gene. Germline CDR1 reads SGDLS; CDR2 reads YYNGEE. The CDR3 length is 13 residues. The V end was cut by 5 bases, the J end by 4 bases, with 11 bases between. In DNA form, the CDR3 reads TGTGCCAGCAGGGGAATTGAGGCAGATACGCAGTATTTT. This codes for CASRGIEADTQYF. The whole variable domain, remainder taken from reference TRBV9 and TRBJ2-3, is DSGVTQTPKHLITATGQRVTLRCSPRSGDLSVYWYQQSLDQGLQFLIQYYNGEERAKGNILERFSAQQFPDLHSELNLSSLELGDSALYFCASRGIEADTQYFGPGTRLTVL.